Below, 13 T cell receptor beta chains from the same sample are listed, as sequenced in a study of blood T cell repertoires in COVID-19. Clones were read by immunoSEQ multiplex PCR, and TCRdb kept only the in-frame ones, dropping some. The sample has approximately 400,000 clones; roughly 90% are singletons. The source material was peripheral blood. These receptors all stem from a man aged 40-49 years with acute or convalescent COVID-19.

The CDR3 nucleotides read TGTGCCAGCAGTTTATCGTGGAGAACCTACGAGCAGTACTTC. This sequence encodes CASSLSWRTYEQYF. The gene calls are TRBV28 and TRBJ2-7; D ambiguous. Germline loops: CDR1 MDHEN, CDR2 SYDVKM. V was shortened by 1 base and J by 2 bases, with 9 bases between the two germline ends. CDR3 length: 14 amino acids.

The J gene is TRBJ1-5, the V gene TRBV20-1; D call uncertain. CDR3 length: 12 residues. V was trimmed by 3 bases and J by 5 bases, leaving 8 bases between them. CDR1 DFQATT and CDR2 SNEGSKA come from the germline V gene (reference sequence). DNA of the CDR3: TGCAGTGCTAGTGAAGGAGATCAGCCCCAGCATTTT. Translating gives CSASEGDQPQHF.

This chain uses TRBV7-9 with TRBJ1-2, with 10 bases fitting TRBD1. Trimming removed 3 bases from V and 0 bases from J; junction bases left unmatched: 4. This CDR3 region has 16 residues. CDR1 and CDR2 from the germline V gene are SEHNR and FQNEAQ (reference sequence). CDR3 loop: CASSFVDRGTNYGYTF. As DNA, the CDR3 is TGTGCCAGCAGCTTTGTGGACAGGGGGACTAACTATGGCTACACCTTC. The whole variable domain, remainder taken from reference TRBV7-9 and TRBJ1-2, is DTGVSQNPRHKITKRGQNVTFRCDPISEHNRLYWYRQTLGQGPEFLTYFQNEAQLEKSRLLSDRFSAERPKGSFSTLEIQRTEQGDSAMYLCASSFVDRGTNYGYTFGSGTRLTVV.

V is TRBV2 and J is TRBJ1-5; D not certain. Germline lookup yields CDR1 SNHLY and CDR2 FYNNEI. The CDR3 is 15 residues long. The V end lost 4 bases, the J end lost 0 bases, and 10 bases lay between the germline ends. CDR3 coding DNA: TGTGCCAGCAGTGCCAGCGTTAATAGCAATCAGCCCCAGCATTTT. Its translation: CASSASVNSNQPQHF. The whole variable domain, filled in from reference TRBV2 and TRBJ1-5, reads EPEVTQTPSHQVTQMGQEVILRCVPISNHLYFYWYRQILGQKVEFLVSFYNNEISEKSEIFDDQFSVERPDGSNFTLKIRSTKLEDSAMYFCASSASVNSNQPQHFGDGTRLSIL.

As regards this clone: Other DNA sequences of this sample code for an identical CDR3. The genes are TRBV19 and TRBJ2-7; 9 bases map to TRBD1. V lost 3 bases, J lost 2 bases, and 2 bases stayed unmatched. Per the germline V gene, CDR1 is LNHDA and CDR2 is SQIVND (reference sequence). The CDR3 has 14 residues. The CDR3 sequence is CASSIGQGTYEQYF. The CDR3 coding sequence is TGTGCCAGTAGTATCGGACAGGGGACCTACGAGCAGTACTTC.

The chain uses TRBV5-6 and TRBJ2-3, with 8 bases matching TRBD2. The CDR3 totals 16 residues. Germline V gives CDR1 SGHDT, CDR2 YYEEEE. The trim removed 4 bases at V and 2 bases at J, leaving 9 bases unmatched. The chain's CDR3 is CASSPLALADTDTQYF. CDR3 in DNA: TGTGCCAGCAGCCCCCTGGCACTAGCGGACACAGATACGCAGTATTTT.

The chain links TRBV30 to TRBJ1-2; TRBD1 might be the D (5 bases). V was trimmed by 3 bases and J by 8 bases, leaving 13 bases between them. Germline V gene sequence: CDR1 GTSNPN, CDR2 SVGIG (reference sequence). The CDR3 is 12 amino acids. In DNA, the CDR3 is TGTGCCTGGAGCATCAGGGTGGGGGGCTACACCTTC. Translating gives CAWSIRVGGYTF.

This sequence joins TRBV11-2 and TRBJ2-7; 14 bases line up with TRBD2. The V gene end was trimmed by 4 bases and the J gene end by 3 bases; junction bases not matched to a gene: 5. Germline CDR1 and CDR2: SGHAT and FQNNGV. This CDR3 contains 16 residues. Written as DNA, the CDR3 is TGTGCCAGCAGCTCCCGGACTAGCGGGGGGAACTACGAGCAGTACTTC. Encoded protein: CASSSRTSGGNYEQYF.

V gene TRBV5-1 combines with J gene TRBJ2-2, with TRBD2 as a possible D gene (7 bases). The germline V gene has CDR1 SGHRS and CDR2 YFSETQ. This CDR3 contains 15 residues. V was cut by 7 bases and J by 5 bases, with 18 bases left in between. CDR3 nucleotide sequence: TGCGCCAGCCTCGGGGGGCCTGAAGATACCGGGGAGCTGTTTTTT. This encodes CASLGGPEDTGELFF. Full variable domain (outside the CDR3, taken from reference TRBV5-1 and TRBJ2-2): KAGVTQTPRYLIKTRGQQVTLSCSPISGHRSVSWYQQTPGQGLQFLFEYFSETQRNKGNFPGRFSGRQFSNSRSEMNVSTLELGDSALYLCASLGGPEDTGELFFGEGSRLTVL.

The chain employs TRBV29-1 and TRBJ2-1, with TRBD1 matching 9 bases. The CDR3 length is 14 residues. CDR1 SQVTM and CDR2 ANQGSEA come from the germline V gene. Unmatched junction bases numbered 4, after V lost 5 bases and J lost 2 bases. This CDR3 is CSVSRDRAYNEQFF. The CDR3 nucleotides are TGCAGCGTTTCCCGGGACAGGGCCTACAATGAGCAGTTCTTC.

This clone was recorded once. The chain employs TRBV30 and TRBJ1-5; D not resolved. Germline CDR1 is GTSNPN and CDR2 is SVGIG (reference sequence). This CDR3 spans 14 amino acids. V lost 0 bases and J lost 6, with 12 bases in between. CDR3: CAWSVSGMRQPQHF. CDR3 sequence (DNA): TGTGCCTGGAGTGTGTCAGGAATGCGTCAGCCCCAGCATTTT. The full variable domain, its missing parts supplied by reference TRBV30 and TRBJ1-5, is SQTIHQWPATLVQPVGSPLSLECTVEGTSNPNLYWYRQAAGRGLQLLFYSVGIGQISSEVPQNLSASRPQDRQFILSSKKLLLSDSGFYLCAWSVSGMRQPQHFGDGTRLSIL.

The CDR3, as DNA: TGTGCCACCAGCAGAGACCCCGGTGGCAATCAGCCCCAGCATTTT. It encodes CATSRDPGGNQPQHF. The rearrangement uses TRBV15 and TRBJ1-5; no firm D call. Germline-derived CDR1 and CDR2 are LNHNV and YYDKDF (reference sequence). The CDR3 spans 15 residues. Trimming removed 0 bases from V and 2 bases from J, with 8 bases in between.

V is TRBV27 and J is TRBJ2-7; 12 nucleotides agree with TRBD2. The V gene's germline CDR1 is MNHEY and CDR2 SMNVEV (reference sequence). The V and J ends lost 9 bases and 0 bases, in that order; junction bases with no gene match: 18. The CDR3 totals 19 residues. CDR3 residues: CASKQRKWTSGVSSYEQYF. CDR3 nucleotide sequence: TGTGCCAGTAAACAACGAAAATGGACTAGCGGGGTTAGCTCCTACGAGCAGTACTTC.